The 27 T cell receptor beta chains given below trace back to one sample, sequenced in a study of cytomegalovirus exposure and HLA in healthy donors. Primers included in the PCR were 60 Vbeta and 13 Jbeta primers. This table comes from immunoSEQ multiplex PCR, and its TCRdb copy is limited to in-frame clones, with some not included. The sample holds about 200,000 clones; around 80% are singletons and the top ten take 0.6% to 0.65%. Sequenced material: PBMCs. Receptors were obtained from a man aged 18 to 29 in good health and CMV-seronegative.

This chain joins TRBV2 and TRBJ2-2; D may be TRBD2 (5 bases). Trimming stripped 0 bases from V and 4 bases from J, with 9 bases between. Germline values: CDR1 SNHLY, CDR2 FYNNEI. This CDR3 comprises 15 residues. CDR3 loop: CASSEAGVSTGELFF. CDR3 in DNA: TGTGCCAGCAGTGAAGCGGGAGTTTCCACCGGGGAGCTGTTTTTT.

J is TRBJ2-7 and V is TRBV27; 9 bases are a match to TRBD2. The CDR3 length is 16 residues. Trimming cost V 6 bases and J 2 bases; bases outside gene matches: 11. Germline lookup yields CDR1 MNHEY and CDR2 SMNVEV (reference sequence). CDR3 residues: CASSRTGTSFPYEQYF. In DNA, the CDR3 is TGTGCCAGCAGCCGAACCGGGACTAGCTTCCCCTACGAGCAGTACTTC.

The J gene is TRBJ2-7, the V gene TRBV5-8; no reliable D call. The V end was cut by 4 bases, the J end by 2 bases, with 10 bases between. Germline V gene sequence: CDR1 SGHTS, CDR2 YDEGEE. CDR3 length: 13 residues. CDR3: CASSPDRTYEQYF. In DNA form, the CDR3 reads TGTGCCAGCAGCCCCGATAGAACCTACGAGCAGTACTTC.

The J gene is TRBJ2-5, the V gene TRBV4-1; D perhaps matches TRBD1 (6 bases). V lost 1 base, J lost 1 base, and 7 bases lay in between. The CDR3 is 14 residues long. Germline V gene data show CDR1 as MGHRA and CDR2 as YSYEKL. In nucleotides, the CDR3 is TGCGCCAGCAGCCAAGGGACAGTCCAAGAGACCCAGTACTTC. It codes for CASSQGTVQETQYF.

The chain links TRBV6-4 to TRBJ2-2; tentative D call: TRBD1 (5 bases). With 4 bases removed from V and 6 bases from J, the gap between germline ends came to 12 bases. Germline CDR1 reads MRHNA; CDR2 reads SNTAGT. CDR3 length: 14 amino acids. CDR3 nucleotides: TGTGCCAGCAGTGCCGCCCAGGGTCCCGGGGAGCTGTTTTTT. This codes for CASSAAQGPGELFF.

The CDR3: CASSLRGISYEQYF. The CDR3 DNA reads TGTGCCAGCAGTTTAAGGGGTATCTCCTACGAGCAGTACTTC. This chain links TRBV27 with TRBJ2-7, with D perhaps TRBD1 (5 bases). There are 14 residues in the CDR3. Trimming removed 2 bases from V and 0 bases from J, with 8 bases in between. Germline loops: CDR1 MNHEY, CDR2 SMNVEV (reference sequence).

The V gene is TRBV6-6, the J gene TRBJ1-1; D may be TRBD1 (5 bases). V lost 2 bases to trimming and J lost 5 bases, with 9 bases between them. Germline assignment: CDR1 MNHNY and CDR2 SVGAGI (reference sequence). This CDR3 has 13 residues. DNA for the CDR3: TGTGCCAGCAGTTACCAAGGGGATACTGAAGCTTTCTTT. This encodes CASSYQGDTEAFF.

The chain uses TRBV5-8 and TRBJ1-5, with 7 bases matching TRBD1. This CDR3 comprises 14 residues. The V gene end was trimmed by 4 bases and the J gene end by 5 bases; junction bases not matched to a gene: 6. Germline-derived CDR1 and CDR2 are SGHTS and YDEGEE. The CDR3 DNA follows: TGTGCCAGCAGCGTCGGGACAGAGTATCAGCCCCAGCATTTT. This codes for CASSVGTEYQPQHF.

The rearrangement joins TRBV27 to TRBJ2-1, with 14 bases that match TRBD2. This CDR3 has 16 residues. The V and J ends lost 10 bases and 7 bases, in that order; junction bases with no gene match: 12. Germline lookup yields CDR1 MNHEY and CDR2 SMNVEV (reference sequence). The CDR3 DNA follows: TGTGCCACCACCAGTGAGGGACTAGCGGGAGCAAATGAGCAGTTCTTC. This encodes CATTSEGLAGANEQFF.

This clone was picked up one time. V is TRBV19 and J is TRBJ2-3; D perhaps matches TRBD2 (5 bases). The ends were cut back, 7 bases at V and 8 bases at J, with 13 bases in the middle. The CDR3 is 12 residues long. Germline assignment: CDR1 LNHDA and CDR2 SQIVND (reference sequence). The CDR3 sequence is CASTEDGGTQYF. The CDR3 DNA sequence: TGTGCCAGTACCGAGGACGGAGGTACGCAGTATTTT.

The chain couples TRBV19 to TRBJ2-7; TRBD1 aligns across 9 bases. The V gene's germline CDR1 is LNHDA and CDR2 SQIVND (reference sequence). The CDR3 consists of 13 residues. V shed 6 bases and J 5 bases; nucleotides not matched to a gene: 5. DNA for the CDR3: TGTGCCAGTAGGAAGGACAGGGGAGACGAGCAGTACTTC. It yields the protein CASRKDRGDEQYF.

The CDR3 region is CASSVGRGYNEQFF. CDR3 sequence (DNA): TGCGCCAGCAGTGTCGGGAGGGGATACAATGAGCAGTTCTTC. The chain recombines TRBV5-1 with TRBJ2-1; 8 bases are a match to TRBD2. The length of the CDR3 is 14 residues. Germline CDR1 reads SGHRS; CDR2 reads YFSETQ. Germline trimming cut 5 bases from V and 4 bases from J; bases unmatched to any gene: 5.

Details on this clone: The junction departs from the called germline gene at one end, perhaps through a read error. The V call is TRBV27, the J call TRBJ2-7; D may be TRBD1 (6 bases). Germline loops: CDR1 MNHEY, CDR2 SMNVEV (reference sequence). This CDR3 contains 12 residues. In nucleotides, the CDR3 is TGTGCCAGCAGCTCATTGGGTGGGGGCCGAATCTTC. It yields the protein CASSSLGGGRIF.

As to this clone: Other nucleotide sequences in the sample specify the same CDR3. The chain links TRBV30 to TRBJ1-5; 8 bases agree with TRBD1. The CDR3 loop spans 14 amino acids. The germline V gene encodes CDR1 GTSNPN and CDR2 SVGIG (reference sequence). V was pared by 3 bases and J by 7 bases, with 8 bases of the junction left unmatched. DNA of the CDR3: TGTGCCTGGAGCCCCGGACAGGGAAGCCAGCCCCAGCATTTT. Its protein is CAWSPGQGSQPQHF.

This chain joins TRBV7-2 and TRBJ1-2; tentative D call: TRBD1 (5 bases). Germline assignment: CDR1 SGHTA and CDR2 FQGNSA. Trimming stripped 1 base from V and 4 bases from J, with 13 bases between. CDR3 length: 15 residues. CDR3 DNA sequence: TGTGCCAGCAGCTTAGTAATTGGGCAGGGCTATGGCTACACCTTC. It translates to CASSLVIGQGYGYTF.

The chain employs TRBV2 and TRBJ1-4, with no clear D. Germline-derived CDR1 and CDR2 are SNHLY and FYNNEI. CDR3 length: 12 amino acids. V was pared by 8 bases and J by 7 bases, with 11 bases between. CDR3 in amino acids: CASLWEGEKLFF. CDR3 sequence (DNA): TGTGCCAGCCTATGGGAGGGTGAAAAACTGTTTTTT.

The chain links TRBV27 to TRBJ2-3; tentatively, D is TRBD2 (6 bases). With 5 bases removed from V and 8 bases from J, the gap between germline ends came to 23 bases. Germline V gives CDR1 MNHEY, CDR2 SMNVEV (reference sequence). This CDR3 is 16 amino acids long. DNA of the CDR3: TGTGCCAGCAGTGGTGGGACTTTAGGAGGCCGCGGTACGCAGTATTTT. This translates into CASSGGTLGGRGTQYF.

The rearrangement uses TRBV5-1 and TRBJ2-2; TRBD1 agrees at 7 bases. The CDR3 covers 13 residues. V shed 4 bases and J 5 bases; nucleotides not matched to a gene: 2. Looked up from germline, CDR1 is SGHRS and CDR2 is YFSETQ. The CDR3 loop reads CASSGTETGELFF. Here the CDR3 DNA reads TGCGCCAGCAGCGGGACAGAGACCGGGGAGCTGTTTTTT.

V is TRBV12-2 and J is TRBJ2-1; the table names TRBD2, a call not compared with the DNA. TRBV12-2 is a recognized pseudogene. The CDR3 covers 15 residues. The CDR3 loop reads CASRLGTSGYNEQFF. As DNA, the CDR3 is TGTGCAAGTCGCTTAGGGACTAGCGGGTACAATGAGCAGTTCTTC.

This clone was observed once. J is TRBJ2-5 and V is TRBV7-2; D remains ambiguous. Looked up from germline, CDR1 is SGHTA and CDR2 is FQGNSA. Trimming removed 4 bases at V and 4 bases at J, with 16 bases between. The CDR3 sequence is 15 residues long. CDR3 sequence: CASSSNTGFLETQYF. The CDR3 nucleotides read TGTGCCAGCAGCTCTAATACGGGTTTTCTAGAGACCCAGTACTTC. Combining the CDR3 with reference TRBV7-2 and TRBJ2-5 gives the whole variable domain GAGVSQSPSNKVTEKGKDVELRCDPISGHTALYWYRQSLGQGLEFLIYFQGNSAPDKSGLPSDRFSAERTGGSVSTLTIQRTQQEDSAVYLCASSSNTGFLETQYFGPGTRLLVL.

This chain links TRBV30 with TRBJ1-4; TRBD1 might be the D (5 bases). Germline V lookup: CDR1 GTSNPN, CDR2 SVGIG (reference sequence). The V and J ends lost 0 bases and 8 bases respectively, with 19 bases between them. The CDR3 has 16 residues. The CDR3 reads CAWSVGAGPPTEKLFF. CDR3 coding DNA: TGTGCCTGGAGTGTAGGGGCAGGCCCCCCCACGGAAAAACTGTTTTTT.

This clone occurred once. The rearrangement joins TRBV30 to TRBJ2-7, with D maybe TRBD1 (6 bases). With 2 bases removed from V and 0 bases from J, the gap between germline ends came to 8 bases. CDR1 is GTSNPN, CDR2 SVGIG, per germline (reference sequence). The CDR3 has 13 residues. The CDR3 sequence: CAWSTGHSYEQYF. CDR3 in DNA: TGTGCCTGGAGTACGGGACACTCCTACGAGCAGTACTTC.

The genes are TRBV29-1 and TRBJ2-1, with 7 bases that match TRBD2. V lost 3 bases and J lost 7; bases outside the gene matches: 9. The germline CDR1 and CDR2 sequences are SQVTM and ANQGSEA. CDR3 size: 14 residues. The CDR3 nucleotides read TGCAGCGTTGATGGCGGGAGTGGTTCGAATGAGCAGTTCTTC. Its translation is CSVDGGSGSNEQFF.

The CDR3 loop is CASSVRLAGTSTDTQYF. The CDR3 bases are TGTGCCAGCAGCGTCAGACTAGCCGGAACTAGCACAGATACGCAGTATTTT. V and J are TRBV5-4 and TRBJ2-3, with TRBD2 matching 7 bases. Germline V gene data show CDR1 as SGHNT and CDR2 as YYREEE (reference sequence). This CDR3 has 17 residues. V was clipped by 4 bases and J by 0 bases; unmatched bases: 11.

The chain recombines TRBV21-1 with TRBJ1-1. TRBV21-1 is shown as a pseudogene. This CDR3 comprises 14 residues. DNA for the CDR3: TGTGCCAGCAGCAAAGGGCTAGAGAACACTGAAGCTTTCTTT. Amino acid sequence: CASSKGLENTEAFF.

This clone appeared a few times. V gene TRBV18 combines with J gene TRBJ1-1; 8 positions match TRBD1. The germline CDR1 and CDR2 sequences are KGHSH and LQKENI. CDR3 length: 16 residues. J lost 0 bases, V lost 0 bases, and 3 bases had no gene match. CDR3 in DNA: TGTGCCAGCTCACCACCTACAGGGGGTATGAACACTGAAGCTTTCTTT. Translation gives CASSPPTGGMNTEAFF.

This clone showed up just once. This chain connects TRBV19 to TRBJ1-5, with TRBD1 matching 7 bases. Unmatched junction bases numbered 8, after V lost 0 bases and J lost 0 bases. Germline V gene lookup returns CDR1 LNHDA and CDR2 SQIVND (reference sequence). The CDR3 is made up of 18 amino acids. The CDR3 sequence: CASSIDPGQSYSNQPQHF. The DNA for the CDR3 is TGTGCCAGTAGTATAGATCCGGGACAGTCTTATAGCAATCAGCCCCAGCATTTT.